The 16 T cell receptor beta chains given below trace back to one sample, sequenced in a study of human thymus T cells. Profiled with immunoSEQ multiplex PCR; TCRdb holds only in-frame clones, not every one. This sample has approximately 71,000 clones, with over 85% found just once. Thymic resections from corrective heart surgery supplied the tissue. Sequenced sample: thymus tissue. The receptors derive from a girl under two years old with a congenital heart defect but otherwise immunologically healthy.

This chain connects TRBV7-2 to TRBJ2-2; 9 bases match TRBD1. V lost 1 base to trimming and J lost 0 bases; unmatched junction nucleotides: 9. The CDR3 covers 19 residues. Germline loops: CDR1 SGHTA, CDR2 FQGNSA. The CDR3 spells CASSLGGTGTTSNTGELFF. The CDR3 DNA is TGTGCCAGCAGCTTAGGGGGGACAGGGACGACTTCGAACACCGGGGAGCTGTTTTTT. The full variable domain, in which reference TRBV7-2 and TRBJ2-2 provide the parts outside the CDR3, is GAGVSQSPSNKVTEKGKDVELRCDPISGHTALYWYRQSLGQGLEFLIYFQGNSAPDKSGLPSDRFSAERTGGSVSTLTIQRTQQEDSAVYLCASSLGGTGTTSNTGELFFGEGSRLTVL.

The V call is TRBV6-6, the J call TRBJ1-2; D gene ambiguous. The V gene lost 5 bases and the J gene lost 8 bases, with 9 bases spanning the gap. The CDR3 totals 11 residues. Germline CDR1 MNHNY, CDR2 SVGAGI (reference sequence). CDR3 sequence reads: CASSALLGYTF. The CDR3 nucleotides are TGTGCCAGCAGTGCACTTCTAGGCTACACCTTC.

This clone is a singleton in its sample. The CDR3 DNA follows: TGTGCCAGCGGCTCAGGGGGGATAGAAAAACTGTTTTTT. Translating it yields CASGSGGIEKLFF. The V and J genes are TRBV28 and TRBJ1-4; 7 bases agree with TRBD1. Germline CDR1 and CDR2: MDHEN and SYDVKM. Germline trimming cut 8 bases from V and 8 bases from J; bases unmatched to any gene: 8. This CDR3 spans 13 amino acids.

This clone appeared once. The same CDR3 can be traced to other DNA sequences in this sample. The CDR3 DNA sequence: TGTGCCAGCAGTTTGATTGCCTCGCTAGCGGGAAGCGGCGAGCAGTACTTC. It codes for CASSLIASLAGSGEQYF. The gene calls are TRBV27 and TRBJ2-7; 9 nucleotides agree with TRBD2. Germline assignment: CDR1 MNHEY and CDR2 SMNVEV (reference sequence). The trim removed 3 bases at V and 6 bases at J, leaving 15 bases unmatched. The CDR3 has 17 residues.

J is TRBJ1-1 and V is TRBV19; 7 bases fit TRBD1. The CDR3 runs 11 residues. After removal of 9 bases from V and 10 bases from J, the junction contained 8 bases not matched to a gene. The germline CDR1 and CDR2 sequences are LNHDA and SQIVND (reference sequence). The CDR3 spells CASRGGFRAFF. The CDR3 nucleotides read TGTGCCAGCAGGGGGGGATTTAGAGCTTTCTTT. Variable domain in full (rest from reference TRBV19 and TRBJ1-1): DGGITQSPKYLFRKEGQNVTLSCEQNLNHDAMYWYRQDPGQGLRLIYYSQIVNDFQKGDIAEGYSVSREKKESFPLTVTSAQKNPTAFYLCASRGGFRAFFGQGTRLTVV.

This chain joins TRBV27 and TRBJ1-4; no clear D. V lost 6 bases and J 7 bases, leaving 24 bases between the germline ends. CDR1 is MNHEY and CDR2 is SMNVEV in the germline V gene (reference sequence). The CDR3 totals 17 residues. CDR3 loop: CASRPNIVPGSGEKLFF. CDR3 DNA sequence: TGTGCCAGCAGACCCAACATTGTCCCGGGGTCGGGTGAAAAACTGTTTTTT.

This chain uses TRBV13 with TRBJ1-1, with TRBD1 matching over 11 bases. After removal of 7 bases from V and 6 bases from J, the junction contained 13 bases not matched to a gene. The CDR3 has 16 residues. Per germline, CDR1 PRHDT and CDR2 FYEKMQ (reference sequence). CDR3 loop: CASILPGQGGIPEAFF. CDR3 DNA: TGTGCCAGCATACTACCGGGACAGGGGGGGATCCCTGAAGCTTTCTTT.

This sequence joins TRBV11-1 and TRBJ2-1; tentatively, D is TRBD1 (6 bases). Germline values: CDR1 SGHAT, CDR2 FQDESV (reference sequence). The CDR3 sequence is 15 residues long. V lost 5 bases to trimming and J lost 6 bases, with 17 bases between them. The CDR3: CASSSNRDGINEQFF. The CDR3 coding sequence is TGTGCCAGCAGCAGCAACAGGGATGGTATCAATGAGCAGTTCTTC. Combining the CDR3 with reference TRBV11-1 and TRBJ2-1 gives the whole variable domain EAEVAQSPRYKITEKSQAVAFWCDPISGHATLYWYRQILGQGPELLVQFQDESVVDDSQLPKDRFSAERLKGVDSTLKIQPAELGDSAMYLCASSSNRDGINEQFFGPGTRLTVL.

The gene calls are TRBV5-1 and TRBJ2-7; no firm D call. Germline lookup yields CDR1 SGHRS and CDR2 YFSETQ. Deletions cut 3 bases from V and 4 bases from J, with 23 bases between. This CDR3 contains 17 residues. CDR3 DNA: TGCGCCAGCAGCTCCTACCCCGCCGGATATTCCGCGTACGAGCAGTACTTC. Translating gives CASSSYPAGYSAYEQYF.

The chain has TRBV30 and TRBJ1-6; possibly TRBD1 for D (5 bases). CDR1 is GTSNPN and CDR2 is SVGIG in the germline V gene (reference sequence). V lost 0 bases to trimming and J lost 1 base, with 16 bases between them. The CDR3 contains 18 residues. The chain's CDR3 is CAWSVPQGRRSYNSPLHF. The CDR3 DNA sequence: TGTGCCTGGAGTGTCCCGCAGGGTCGGAGGTCCTATAATTCACCCCTCCACTTT.

The chain combines TRBV5-1 with TRBJ2-3; 7 positions match TRBD2. V trimming: 3 bases; J trimming: 1 base; junction bases outside the gene matches: 14. Germline V gene sequence: CDR1 SGHRS, CDR2 YFSETQ. The CDR3 consists of 18 residues. Here the CDR3 reads CASSCPQGAGHCTDTQYF. DNA of the CDR3: TGCGCCAGCAGCTGTCCTCAGGGAGCGGGGCACTGCACAGATACGCAGTATTTT.

V usage is TRBV7-8 and J usage is TRBJ2-1; 12 nucleotides line up with TRBD2. The CDR3 totals 13 residues. Germline CDR1 and CDR2: SGHVS and FQNEAQ. V was pared by 11 bases and J by 10 bases, with 9 bases of the junction left unmatched. The DNA for the CDR3 is TGTGCCTTTTCTAGCGGGAGGGCCGAAGAGCAGTTCTTC. Encoded protein: CAFSSGRAEEQFF.

V gene TRBV19 combines with J gene TRBJ1-1; the D gene is possibly TRBD1 (6 bases). Germline V lookup: CDR1 LNHDA, CDR2 SQIVND (reference sequence). The CDR3 runs 12 residues. V was shortened by 7 bases and J by 4 bases, with 10 bases between the two germline ends. The CDR3 protein is CASKEGGTEAFF. The CDR3 bases are TGTGCCAGTAAAGAGGGGGGCACTGAAGCTTTCTTT.

V gene TRBV7-2 combines with J gene TRBJ2-7; perhaps TRBD1 as D (7 bases). The CDR3 contains 15 residues. Per the germline V gene, CDR1 is SGHTA and CDR2 is FQGNSA. V was clipped by 5 bases and J by 3 bases, with 17 bases between them. CDR3 nucleotide sequence: TGTGCCAGCAGCCGTGGGGGGACAGACCTCTACGAGCAGTACTTC. As protein: CASSRGGTDLYEQYF.

The V call is TRBV4-3, the J call TRBJ1-1, with a weak D call TRBD1 (5 bases). Trimming took 0 bases from V and 0 from J, leaving 17 bases between them. This CDR3 region has 18 residues. Germline CDR1 reads LGHNA; CDR2 reads YSLEER. The CDR3 coding sequence is TGCGCCAGCAGCCAAGAGCCCTTGGGGCCCACCTTGAACACTGAAGCTTTCTTT. Its protein product is CASSQEPLGPTLNTEAFF.

J is TRBJ2-7 and V is TRBV7-2, with unresolved D. V gave up 8 bases and J gave up 5 bases, with 10 bases separating them. The CDR3 has 11 amino acids. In germline, CDR1 is SGHTA, CDR2 FQGNSA. The DNA for the CDR3 is TGTGCCAGCGGGCCCAAGGACGAGCAGTACTTC. Translated, it gives CASGPKDEQYF. Supplemented by reference TRBV7-2 and TRBJ2-7, the full variable domain reads GAGVSQSPSNKVTEKGKDVELRCDPISGHTALYWYRQSLGQGLEFLIYFQGNSAPDKSGLPSDRFSAERTGGSVSTLTIQRTQQEDSAVYLCASGPKDEQYFGPGTRLTVT.